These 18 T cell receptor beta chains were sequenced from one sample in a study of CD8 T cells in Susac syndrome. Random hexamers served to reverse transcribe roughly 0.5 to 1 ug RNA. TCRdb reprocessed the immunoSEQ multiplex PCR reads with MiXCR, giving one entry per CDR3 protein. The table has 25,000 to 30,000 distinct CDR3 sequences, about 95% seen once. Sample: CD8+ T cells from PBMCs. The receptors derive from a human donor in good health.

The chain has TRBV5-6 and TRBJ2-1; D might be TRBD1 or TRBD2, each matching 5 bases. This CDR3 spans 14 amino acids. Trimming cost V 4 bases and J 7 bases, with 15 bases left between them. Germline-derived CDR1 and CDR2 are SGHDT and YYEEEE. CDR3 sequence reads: CASSPRTLGNEQFF. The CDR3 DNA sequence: TGTGCCAGCAGCCCGAGGACACTAGGGAATGAGCAGTTCTTC.

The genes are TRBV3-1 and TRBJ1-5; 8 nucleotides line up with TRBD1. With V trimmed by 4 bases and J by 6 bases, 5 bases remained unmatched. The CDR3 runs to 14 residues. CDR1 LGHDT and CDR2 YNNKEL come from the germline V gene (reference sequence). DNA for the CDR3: TGTGCCAGCAGCCTCCAGGGGGCGAGTCAGCCCCAGCATTTT. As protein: CASSLQGASQPQHF.

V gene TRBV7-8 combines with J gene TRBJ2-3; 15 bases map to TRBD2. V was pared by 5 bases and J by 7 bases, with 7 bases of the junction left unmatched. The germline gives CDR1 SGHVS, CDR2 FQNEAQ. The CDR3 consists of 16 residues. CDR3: CASSLRTSGRGNTQYF. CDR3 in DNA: TGTGCCAGCAGCCTTCGGACTAGCGGGAGGGGTAATACGCAGTATTTT.

The CDR3 reads CASRSPNDGQFF. CDR3 DNA sequence: TGTGCCAGCCGGTCGCCGAATGACGGGCAGTTCTTC. The chain links TRBV7-9 to TRBJ2-1; D is unclear. Germline loops: CDR1 SEHNR, CDR2 FQNEAQ (reference sequence). Trimming removed 8 bases at V and 12 bases at J, with 17 bases between. The CDR3 is 12 residues long.

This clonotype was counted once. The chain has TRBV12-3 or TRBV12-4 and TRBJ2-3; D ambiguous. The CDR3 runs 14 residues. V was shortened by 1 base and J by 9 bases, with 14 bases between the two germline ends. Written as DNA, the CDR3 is TGTGCCAGCAGTTTAGATGGGCCGCTGGACACGCAGTATTTT. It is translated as CASSLDGPLDTQYF.

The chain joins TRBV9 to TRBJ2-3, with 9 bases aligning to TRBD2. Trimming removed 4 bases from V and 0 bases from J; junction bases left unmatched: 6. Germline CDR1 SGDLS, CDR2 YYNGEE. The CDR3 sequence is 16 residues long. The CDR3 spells CASSYRGGASTDTQYF. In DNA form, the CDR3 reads TGTGCCAGCAGCTATCGCGGGGGGGCAAGCACAGATACGCAGTATTTT.

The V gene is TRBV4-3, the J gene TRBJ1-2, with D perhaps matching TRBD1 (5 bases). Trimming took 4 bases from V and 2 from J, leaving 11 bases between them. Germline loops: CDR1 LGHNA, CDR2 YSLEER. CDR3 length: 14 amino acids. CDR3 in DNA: TGCGCCAGCAGCCCCGGGAGGGGCAACTATGGCTACACCTTC. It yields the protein CASSPGRGNYGYTF.

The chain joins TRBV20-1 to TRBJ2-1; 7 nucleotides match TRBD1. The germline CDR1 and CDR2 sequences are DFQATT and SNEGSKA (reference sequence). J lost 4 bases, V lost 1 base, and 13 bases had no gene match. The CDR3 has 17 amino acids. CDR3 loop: CSARGRQGTIPYNEQFF. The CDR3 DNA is TGCAGTGCTAGAGGACGACAGGGCACTATACCATACAATGAGCAGTTCTTC.

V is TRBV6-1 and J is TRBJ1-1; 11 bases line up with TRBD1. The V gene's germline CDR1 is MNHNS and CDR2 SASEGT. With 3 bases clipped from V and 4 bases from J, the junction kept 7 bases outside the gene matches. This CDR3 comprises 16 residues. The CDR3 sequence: CASSDSWTGGFTEAFF. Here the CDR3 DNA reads TGTGCCAGCAGTGATAGTTGGACAGGGGGCTTCACTGAAGCTTTCTTT.

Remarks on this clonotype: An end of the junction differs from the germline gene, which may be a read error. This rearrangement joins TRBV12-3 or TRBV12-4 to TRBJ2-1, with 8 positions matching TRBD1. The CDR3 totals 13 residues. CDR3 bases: TGTGCCAGCACTTTACAGGGGGGCGGTGAGCAGTTCTTC. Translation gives CASTLQGGGEQFF.

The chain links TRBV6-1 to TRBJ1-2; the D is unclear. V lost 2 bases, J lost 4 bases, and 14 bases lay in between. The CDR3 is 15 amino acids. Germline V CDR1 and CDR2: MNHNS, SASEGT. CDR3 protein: CASSELIRSPYGYTF. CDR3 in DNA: TGTGCCAGCAGTGAACTCATCCGGTCCCCCTATGGCTACACCTTC.

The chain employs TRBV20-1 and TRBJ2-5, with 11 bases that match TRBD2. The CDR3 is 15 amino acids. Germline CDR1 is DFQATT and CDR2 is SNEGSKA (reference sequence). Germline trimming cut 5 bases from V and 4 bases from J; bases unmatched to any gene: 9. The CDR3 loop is CSAYYSGGAGETQYF. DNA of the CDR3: TGCAGTGCTTACTATAGCGGGGGGGCCGGAGAGACCCAGTACTTC.

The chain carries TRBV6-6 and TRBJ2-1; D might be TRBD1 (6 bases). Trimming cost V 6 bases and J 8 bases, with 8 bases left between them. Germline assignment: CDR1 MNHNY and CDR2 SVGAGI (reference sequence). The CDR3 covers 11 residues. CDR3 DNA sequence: TGTGCCAGCAGGGCAGGGGATGAGCAGTTCTTC. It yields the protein CASRAGDEQFF.

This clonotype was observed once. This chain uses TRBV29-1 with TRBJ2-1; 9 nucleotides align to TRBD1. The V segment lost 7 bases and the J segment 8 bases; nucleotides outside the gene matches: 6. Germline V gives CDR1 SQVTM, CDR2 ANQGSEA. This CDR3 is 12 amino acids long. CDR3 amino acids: CSALGQGHEQFF. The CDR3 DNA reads TGCAGCGCCCTTGGACAGGGGCATGAGCAGTTCTTC.

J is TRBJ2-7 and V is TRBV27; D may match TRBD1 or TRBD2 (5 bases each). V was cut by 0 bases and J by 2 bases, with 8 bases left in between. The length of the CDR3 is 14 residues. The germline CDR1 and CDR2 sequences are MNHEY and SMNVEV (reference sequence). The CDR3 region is CASSLSGVTYEQYF. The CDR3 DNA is TGTGCCAGCAGTTTATCGGGGGTAACCTACGAGCAGTACTTC.

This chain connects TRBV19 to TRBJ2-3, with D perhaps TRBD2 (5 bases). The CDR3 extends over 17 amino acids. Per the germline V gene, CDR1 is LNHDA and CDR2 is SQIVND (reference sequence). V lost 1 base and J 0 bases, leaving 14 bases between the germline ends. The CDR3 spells CASSIGGIARSTDTQYF. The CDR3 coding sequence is TGTGCCAGTAGTATAGGTGGAATAGCGAGGAGCACAGATACGCAGTATTTT.

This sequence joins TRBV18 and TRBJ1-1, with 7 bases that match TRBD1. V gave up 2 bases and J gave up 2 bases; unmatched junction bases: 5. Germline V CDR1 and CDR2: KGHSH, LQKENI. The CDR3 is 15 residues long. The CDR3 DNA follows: TGTGCCAGCTCACCAACTGACAGGGACAACACTGAAGCTTTCTTT. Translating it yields CASSPTDRDNTEAFF.

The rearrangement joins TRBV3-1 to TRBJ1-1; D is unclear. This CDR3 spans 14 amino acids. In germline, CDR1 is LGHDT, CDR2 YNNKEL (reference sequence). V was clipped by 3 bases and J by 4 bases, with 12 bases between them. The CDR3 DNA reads TGTGCCAGCAGCCATAAAGGCGGTAGCACTGAAGCTTTCTTT. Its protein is CASSHKGGSTEAFF.